The 4 T cell receptor beta chains below were found in one sample sequenced in a study of blood T cells in healthy people across ages. The use of a sample-barcoded 5' primer and a J-beta primer mix characterized a second PCR of roughly 6 to 11 cycles. From the 5' RACE reads, TCRdb called clonotypes with MiXCR, one entry per CDR3 protein. Here the sample spans 920,000 or so distinct CDR3 sequences, 35% to 55% being singletons. The specimen sequenced was blood. The receptors were gathered from a woman aged 60-75 years in good health.

J is TRBJ2-1 and V is TRBV27, with 7 bases aligning to TRBD1. The last part of the DNA fits TRBJ2-7 better; the J call may be wrong. From germline, CDR1 is MNHEY and CDR2 SMNVEV (reference sequence). CDR3 length equals 15 residues. The CDR3 bases are TGTGCCAGCAGTCCACGACAGGGAAGTCACAATGAGCAGTACTTC. This sequence encodes CASSPRQGSHNEQYF.

The gene calls are TRBV30 and TRBJ1-2; 9 positions match TRBD1. Unmatched junction bases numbered 10, after V lost 7 bases and J lost 4 bases. Germline V gene lookup returns CDR1 GTSNPN and CDR2 SVGIG (reference sequence). The CDR3 extends over 14 amino acids. In DNA form, the CDR3 reads TGTGCCTTAGGACAGGGGACAACCCTCTATGGCTACACCTTC. Translation: CALGQGTTLYGYTF.

The rearrangement joins TRBV9 to TRBJ2-5; 13 positions match TRBD2. The J call may not be correct, given that the DNA end is closer to TRBJ2-7. Germline-derived CDR1 and CDR2 are SGDLS and YYNGEE. The CDR3 has 16 residues. The CDR3 bases are TGTGCCAGCAGCGTAGTCGGGACTAGCGGGATTTACGAGCAGTACTTC. This sequence encodes CASSVVGTSGIYEQYF.

This clonotype was seen a few times. The rearrangement uses TRBV21-1 and TRBJ2-7; the table names TRBD1, a call not compared with the DNA. TRBV21-1 is tagged as a pseudogene. This CDR3 spans 15 amino acids. The CDR3 DNA is TGTGCCAGCAGCAAAGATCGGGATTCCCCCTACGAGCAGTACTTC. Protein product: CASSKDRDSPYEQYF.